This T cell receptor beta chain derives from a study of regulatory T cells in long-lasting Graves disease. As for time point: persistent/refractory GD, antithyroid drugs over 5 years with positive TRAb. The TCR library was made from RNA that had been extracted from PBMCs in TRIzol. This clonotype was recorded many times. This CDR3 has 15 residues. From germline, CDR1 is MNHNS and CDR2 SASEGT. The junction had 8 bases not matched to a gene; V was cut back by 6 bases and J by 0 bases. Through Arm-PCR of CDR3 regions and iRepertoire HTBI primers, TCR beta libraries were built. Original handling: Taken together, the samples had 60 to 80 TRBV and roughly 14 TRBJ segments identified. Via MiXCR, TCRdb re-called the multiplex PCR reads, giving one row per CDR3 protein. The V and J calls come from TCRdb's annotation, not from the publication. In the table there are hundreds of thousands of distinct CDR3 sequences, less than 25% of which are singletons.

The receptor comes from a female donor with Graves disease. The starting material was peripheral blood mononuclear cells (PBMCs), obtained when the disease was refractory, from a patient treated with antithyroid drugs. This rearrangement joins TRBV6-1 to TRBJ2-7; 7 bases match TRBD2. The CDR3 nucleotides read TGTGCCAGCAGCGGGCGCGGCGGGAGCTCCTACGAGCAGTACTTC. This translates into CASSGRGGSSYEQYF.